Sequencing of this TCR beta chain was carried out in a study of OX40 agonist ivuxolimab in advanced cancers. Study-level information: Ivuxolimab was administered intravenously to patients at 0.01 to 10 mg/kg every 2 weeks.

Method: immunoSEQ multiplex PCR; TCRdb's copy keeps in-frame clones and lacks some. The table lists roughly 80,000 clones, over 75% of them singletons. The source of this sequence is an adult with an advanced solid tumor such as melanoma, head and neck, liver or kidney cancer. The material was CD4+ or CD8+ T cells sorted from blood, obtained in a trial of the OX40 agonist ivuxolimab.

The chain's CDR3 is CASSPGQGARWEQYF. CDR3 DNA sequence: TGTGCCAGCTCACCGGGACAGGGGGCGCGATGGGAGCAGTACTTC. The chain has TRBV18 and TRBJ2-7; 12 nucleotides agree with TRBD1. The J segment lost 7 bases and the V segment lost 3 bases, leaving 7 bases of the junction unmatched. Germline assignment: CDR1 KGHSH and CDR2 LQKENI. The CDR3 contains 15 residues.